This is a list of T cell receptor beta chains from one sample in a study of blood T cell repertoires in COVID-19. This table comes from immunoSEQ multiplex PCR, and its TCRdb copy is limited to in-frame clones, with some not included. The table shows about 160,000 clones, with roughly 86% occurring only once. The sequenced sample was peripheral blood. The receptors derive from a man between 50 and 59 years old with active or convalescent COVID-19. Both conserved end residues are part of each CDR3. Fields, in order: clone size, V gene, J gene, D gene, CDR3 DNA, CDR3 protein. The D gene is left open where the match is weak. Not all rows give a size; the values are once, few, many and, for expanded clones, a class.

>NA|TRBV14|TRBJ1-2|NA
TGTGCCAGCAGCCAACAGGCTGGCTATGGCTACACCTTC
CASSQQAGYGYTF
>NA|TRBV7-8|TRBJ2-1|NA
TGTGCCAGCAGCTCCAACAGATTGTACAATGAGCAGTTCTTC
CASSSNRLYNEQFF
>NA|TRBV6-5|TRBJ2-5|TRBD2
TGTGCCAGCAGCGCTGACGGACTAGCGGGAGGTACCCAGTACTTC
CASSADGLAGGTQYF
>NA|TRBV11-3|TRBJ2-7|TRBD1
TGTGCCAGCAGCCCCACCGACAGGGGAGTCGAGCAGTACTTC
CASSPTDRGVEQYF
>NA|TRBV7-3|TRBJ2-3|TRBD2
TGTGCCAGCAGCTTAGGTGCGCGGGCAAGCGGGAGCACGCAGTATTTT
CASSLGARASGSTQYF
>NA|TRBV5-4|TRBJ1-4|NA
TGTGCCAGCAGTAAGGGGAATGAAAAACTGTTTTTT
CASSKGNEKLFF
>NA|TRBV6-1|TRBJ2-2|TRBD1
TGTGCCAGCAGTGGACTCGGGACAGGGGGCGCCGGGGAGCTGTTTTTT
CASSGLGTGGAGELFF
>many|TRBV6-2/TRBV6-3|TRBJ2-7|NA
TGTGCCAGCAGTTACCTCTACGAGCAGTACTTC
CASSYLYEQYF
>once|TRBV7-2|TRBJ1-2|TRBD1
TGTGCCAGCAGCCGGGACAGGAAGTATGGCTACACCTTC
CASSRDRKYGYTF
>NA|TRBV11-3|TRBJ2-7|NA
TGTGCCAGCAGCGCCAGGTTTGGGAGCAAGAGGGAGCAGTACTTC
CASSARFGSKREQYF
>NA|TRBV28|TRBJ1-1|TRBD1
TGTGCCAGCAGCGACCCGGCAGGGGGGATGAACACTGAAGCTTTCTTT
CASSDPAGGMNTEAFF
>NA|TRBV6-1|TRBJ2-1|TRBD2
TGTGCCAGCAGTGAACTAGCGGGGGAGAGGCAGTTCTTC
CASSELAGERQFF
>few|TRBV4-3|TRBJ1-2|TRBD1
TGCGCCAGCAGCCAAGACGTCAGGGGGAACTATGGCTACACCTTC
CASSQDVRGNYGYTF
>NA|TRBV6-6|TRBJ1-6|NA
TGTGCCAGCAGTACAGGACAGAATTCACCCCTCCACTTT
CASSTGQNSPLHF
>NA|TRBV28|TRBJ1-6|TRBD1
TGTGCCAGTAAGACAGGGACCAATTCACCCCTCCACTTT
CASKTGTNSPLHF
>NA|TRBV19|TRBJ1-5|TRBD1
TGTGCCAGTAGTCCCTGGACAGGGGAGTGGTGGAGCAATCAGCCCCAGCATTTT
CASSPWTGEWWSNQPQHF
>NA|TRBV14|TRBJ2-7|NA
TGTGCCAGCAGCCAAGTTCTAGACAGCTACGAGCAGTACTTC
CASSQVLDSYEQYF
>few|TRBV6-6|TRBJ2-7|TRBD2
TGTGCCAGCGAAGGGGGGACTAGCGGCTACGAGCAGTACTTC
CASEGGTSGYEQYF
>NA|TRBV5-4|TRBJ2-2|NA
TGTGCCAGCAGCTTGGGGAGGGGACTGAACACCGGGGAGCTGTTTTTT
CASSLGRGLNTGELFF
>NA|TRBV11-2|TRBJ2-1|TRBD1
TGTGCCAGCAGCTCCTCAGGGGGTAATGAGCAGTTCTTC
CASSSSGGNEQFF
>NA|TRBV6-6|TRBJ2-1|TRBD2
TGTGCCAGCGGCTTCGATTTGCTAGCGGGAGAGAATGAGCAGTTCTTC
CASGFDLLAGENEQFF
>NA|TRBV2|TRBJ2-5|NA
TGTGCCAGCAGTGAACAGGGGTACCAAGAGACCCAGTACTTC
CASSEQGYQETQYF